The T cell receptor (beta chain) under discussion was sequenced for a study of shared clonotypes between healthy human individuals. Study context: For every donor, three CD4 naive, three CD4 memory, two CD8 naive and one CD8 memory plates were used.

Each cell subset's genomic DNA was divided evenly among several immunoSEQ plates. Data came from immunoSEQ multiplex PCR; TCRdb stores just in-frame clones and leaves some out. The sample lists 950,000 to 1,100,000 clones, about four fifths occurring once. Germline CDR1 reads MNHNS; CDR2 reads SASEGT. Between the trimmed V and J ends, which lost 8 bases and 0 bases, there was a span of 15 bases. CDR3 size: 15 residues. The sequence derives from a young man in good health. Some clones in this sample may be carry-over from other donors' samples. The chain uses TRBV6-1 and TRBJ2-3; possible D gene TRBD1, 6 bases. The sample taken for sequencing was memory CD4+ T cells from PBMCs. Subset here: CD45RA-negative fraction. Written as DNA, the CDR3 is TGTGCCAGCGGGGATACAGGGTTAAGCACAGATACGCAGTATTTT. It is translated as CASGDTGLSTDTQYF.